One TCR beta chain is described in this entry. Its antigen is as yet unknown. This specimen comes from a study of cytomegalovirus exposure and HLA in healthy donors. PCR amplification relied on 60 Vbeta primers (plus 13 Jbeta primers). Assay used: immunoSEQ multiplex PCR; TCRdb lists only in-frame clones, some missing. The specimen's table records around 150,000 clones. Points from the study as a whole: An analysis was carried out later, and it reportedly showed fewer N-insertions in an Asian-associated ancestry cluster than the roughly 670-donor mean. An analysis was carried out at a later point. It showed that HLA-associated TCR beta chains were more clonally expanded than equally common non-associated chains. TCR beta chain V- and J-gene trimming was linked, in a later analysis, to a missense variant in DCLRE1C. Reports described diagnosis of cytomegalovirus status by the classifier as highly specific and sensitive.

Germline V gives CDR1 SNHLY, CDR2 FYNNEI. The CDR3 consists of 16 residues. V was clipped by 6 bases and J by 4 bases; unmatched bases: 11. The chain has TRBV2 and TRBJ2-2, with 7 bases matching TRBD1. The receptor was isolated from a woman aged 55 to 70 in good health and CMV-seronegative. The sequencing input was PBMCs. The CDR3 sequence: CASRERAGGSTGELFF. CDR3 nucleotides: TGTGCCAGCAGAGAAAGGGCAGGGGGTAGCACCGGGGAGCTGTTTTTT.